These 5 T cell receptor beta chains share one sample of origin, sequenced in a study of blood T cell repertoires in COVID-19. The assay was immunoSEQ multiplex PCR, and TCRdb's table has in-frame clones only and misses some. The data hold a few hundred thousand clones, with 70% to 90% observed a single time. The specimen sequenced was peripheral blood. Receptors were obtained from a woman in her seventies with COVID-19, enrolled during active disease.

The chain employs TRBV18 and TRBJ2-6, with a tentative D call TRBD1 (6 bases). The germline CDR1 and CDR2 sequences are KGHSH and LQKENI. The CDR3 extends over 15 amino acids. The ends were cut back, 6 bases at V and 4 bases at J, with 13 bases in the middle. The DNA for the CDR3 is TGTGCCAGCTCTTCAGCAGGGGCCGGGGCCAACGTCCTGACTTTC. Its protein is CASSSAGAGANVLTF.

V is TRBV2 and J is TRBJ1-6; D perhaps matches TRBD1 (6 bases). The germline V gene encodes CDR1 SNHLY and CDR2 FYNNEI. CDR3 length equals 14 residues. V shed 2 bases and J shed 7 bases, with 9 bases lying between them. CDR3 sequence reads: CASSESTGNSPLHF. For the CDR3, the DNA is TGTGCCAGCAGTGAAAGTACAGGGAATTCACCCCTCCACTTT. The variable domain in full, with the rest retrieved from reference TRBV2 and TRBJ1-6, is EPEVTQTPSHQVTQMGQEVILRCVPISNHLYFYWYRQILGQKVEFLVSFYNNEISEKSEIFDDQFSVERPDGSNFTLKIRSTKLEDSAMYFCASSESTGNSPLHFGNGTRLTVT.

This clone came up once. The chain uses TRBV19 and TRBJ2-5; 9 bases agree with TRBD2. J was trimmed by 5 bases and V by 6 bases; bases with no gene match: 13. Germline V lookup: CDR1 LNHDA, CDR2 SQIVND (reference sequence). This CDR3 region has 16 residues. CDR3 nucleotide sequence: TGTGCCAGTAGATTGAGGGGTGCGGGAGGGGGTGAGACCCAGTACTTC. This gives the protein CASRLRGAGGGETQYF.

The chain links TRBV2 to TRBJ1-2, with 9 bases lining up with TRBD1. Trimming cost V 5 bases and J 6 bases; bases outside gene matches: 7. The CDR3 loop spans 14 amino acids. Looked up from germline, CDR1 is SNHLY and CDR2 is FYNNEI. CDR3 in DNA: TGTGCCAGCAGTTGGATGGGACAGGGCAATGGCTACACCTTC. This gives the protein CASSWMGQGNGYTF.

This chain links TRBV25-1 with TRBJ1-5; 9 bases line up with TRBD1. Germline CDR1 and CDR2: MGHDK and SYGVNS. This CDR3 is built from 16 residues. The ends lost 3 bases at V and 5 bases at J; junction bases unmatched: 8. CDR3 loop: CASSDPIQGAHQPQHF. In DNA form, the CDR3 reads TGTGCCAGCAGTGACCCTATACAGGGGGCCCATCAGCCCCAGCATTTT.